The clone carrying this T cell receptor beta chain has just a few counts. What it recognizes is unknown. The sample originates from a study of cytomegalovirus exposure and HLA in healthy donors. Study-wide results and caveats: In vitro experiments confirmed that three CMV-associated chains were specific for CMV antigens. Owing to their indistinguishability, certain V segments, notably TRBV6-2 and TRBV6-3, were excluded.

PCR employed 60 Vbeta and 13 Jbeta primers. This table comes from immunoSEQ multiplex PCR, and its TCRdb copy is limited to in-frame clones, with some not included. The table has 90,000 to 100,000 clones, approximately 64% seen once. CDR3 length: 17 residues. From germline, CDR1 is LGHNA and CDR2 YSLEER. The germline V and J ends were trimmed by 0 bases and 4 bases, with 16 bases remaining between them. The donors gave bone marrow, and they were healthy. The TCR was taken from a boy aged 5 to 17 in good health and CMV-seropositive. Sequencing input: PBMCs. The V and J genes are TRBV4-3 and TRBJ2-1; D is perhaps TRBD1 (5 bases). CDR3 DNA sequence: TGCGCCAGCAGCCAAGATAAACTTTTGGGGCCATACAATGAGCAGTTCTTC. Translated, it gives CASSQDKLLGPYNEQFF.